This passage covers 2 T cell receptor beta chains from one sample sequenced in a study of shared T cell receptors in the human thymus. The repertoire was sequenced with immunoSEQ multiplex PCR; TCRdb's copy has only in-frame clones and lacks some. The sample holds hundreds of thousands of clones, about 90% seen once. This same sample was also part of a study on human thymus T cells.

The sequencing sample was made of thymocytes. These receptors were taken from a boy under two years old with a congenital heart defect.

V and J are TRBV6-5 and TRBJ1-4; D unresolved. Trimming left V 0 bases short and J 3 bases short, with 8 bases between. The germline CDR1 and CDR2 sequences are MNHEY and SVGAGI. This CDR3 contains 15 residues. The CDR3 sequence: CASSYSELPNEKLFF. The CDR3 coding sequence is TGTGCCAGCAGTTACTCGGAGTTACCTAATGAAAAACTGTTTTTT.

The chain links TRBV14 to TRBJ2-5; no firm D call. Trimming pared 9 bases from V and 5 bases from J, leaving 10 bases between. This CDR3 has 11 amino acids. The germline CDR1 and CDR2 sequences are SGHDN and FVKESK. CDR3: CARRGRETQYF. CDR3 nucleotide sequence: TGTGCCAGAAGAGGTCGGGAGACCCAGTACTTC.